Described below is a single T cell receptor beta chain sequence and its context. Antigen unknown. These data are taken from a study of Ad26.COV2.S vaccination and SARS-CoV-2 variants. Across the study: Enrolled in COV1001, the donor was in the Ad26.COV2.S trial arm, which received the vaccine. Study-level points and caveats: Substantial breadth was reported for post-vaccination spike-specific CD8+ and CD4+ T cells.

Noted treatment: 15 to 20 received Ad26.COV2.S at low or high dose, single or two shots; 5 received placebo; per-sample allocation not given. Specimens were obtained on day 63 following the first vaccine or placebo injection. An adult donor aged 18-55 years was enrolled in Boston. The shot given was an Ad26 vector that makes Wuhan-strain SARS-CoV-2 spike. Here immunoSEQ multiplex PCR was the method, and the copy in TCRdb shows in-frame clones only, minus some. The sample holds about 500,000 clones, roughly nine tenths seen once. The CDR3 consists of 11 residues. V gave up 5 bases and J gave up 1 base, with 3 bases separating them. Germline V CDR1 and CDR2: MNHEY, SMNVEV (reference sequence).

The receptor was derived from a person between 18 and 65 years old who received the Ad26.COV2.S COVID-19 vaccine or a placebo. The J gene is TRBJ2-7, the V gene TRBV27; no reliable D call. Sequences were derived from peripheral blood, sampled in a trial of Ad26.COV2.S vaccine versus placebo. CDR3 region: CASSGSYEQYF. In DNA form, the CDR3 reads TGTGCCAGCAGTGGGTCCTACGAGCAGTACTTC.